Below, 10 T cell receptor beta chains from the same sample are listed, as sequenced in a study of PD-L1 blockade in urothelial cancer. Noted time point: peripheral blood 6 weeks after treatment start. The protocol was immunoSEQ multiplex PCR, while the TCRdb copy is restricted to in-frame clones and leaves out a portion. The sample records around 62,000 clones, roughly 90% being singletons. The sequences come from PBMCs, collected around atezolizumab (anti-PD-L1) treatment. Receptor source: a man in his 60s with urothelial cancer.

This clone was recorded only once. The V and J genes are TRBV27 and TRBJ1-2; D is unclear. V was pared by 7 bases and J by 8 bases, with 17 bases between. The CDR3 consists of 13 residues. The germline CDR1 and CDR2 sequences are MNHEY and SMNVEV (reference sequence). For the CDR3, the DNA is TGTGCCAGCACCCCCGGGCCCACGGGAGGCTACACCTTC. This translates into CASTPGPTGGYTF.

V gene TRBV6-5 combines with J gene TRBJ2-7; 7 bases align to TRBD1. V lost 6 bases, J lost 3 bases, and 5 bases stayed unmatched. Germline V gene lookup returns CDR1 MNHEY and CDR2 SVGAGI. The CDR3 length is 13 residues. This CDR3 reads CASSSTGNYEQYF. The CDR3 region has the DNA TGTGCCAGCAGCTCGACAGGGAACTACGAGCAGTACTTC.

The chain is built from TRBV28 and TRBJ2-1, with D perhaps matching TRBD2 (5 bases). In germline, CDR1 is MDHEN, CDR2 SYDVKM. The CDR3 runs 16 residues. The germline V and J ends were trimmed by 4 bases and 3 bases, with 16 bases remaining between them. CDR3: CASSSPGRGDYNEQFF. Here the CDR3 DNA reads TGTGCCAGCAGTTCCCCCGGACGGGGAGACTACAATGAGCAGTTCTTC.

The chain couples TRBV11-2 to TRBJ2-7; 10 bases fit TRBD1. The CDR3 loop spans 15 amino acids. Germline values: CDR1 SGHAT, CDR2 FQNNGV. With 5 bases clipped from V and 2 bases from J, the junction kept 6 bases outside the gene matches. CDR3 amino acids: CASSPWTGGTYEQYF. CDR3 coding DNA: TGTGCCAGCAGCCCCTGGACAGGGGGAACCTACGAGCAGTACTTC.

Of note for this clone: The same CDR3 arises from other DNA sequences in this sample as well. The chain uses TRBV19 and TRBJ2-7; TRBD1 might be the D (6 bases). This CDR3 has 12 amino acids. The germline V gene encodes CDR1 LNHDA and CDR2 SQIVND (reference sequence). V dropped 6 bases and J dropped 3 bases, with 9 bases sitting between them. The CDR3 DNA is TGTGCCAGTAGCCCGACAGGCTACGAGCAGTACTTC. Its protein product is CASSPTGYEQYF. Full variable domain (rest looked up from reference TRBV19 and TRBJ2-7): DGGITQSPKYLFRKEGQNVTLSCEQNLNHDAMYWYRQDPGQGLRLIYYSQIVNDFQKGDIAEGYSVSREKKESFPLTVTSAQKNPTAFYLCASSPTGYEQYFGPGTRLTVT.

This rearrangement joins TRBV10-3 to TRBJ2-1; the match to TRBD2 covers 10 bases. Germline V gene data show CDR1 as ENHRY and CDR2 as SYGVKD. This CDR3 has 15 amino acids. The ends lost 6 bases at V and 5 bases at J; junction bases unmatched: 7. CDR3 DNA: TGTGCCATCAGACTAAGCGGGAGGGCCGACAATGAGCAGTTCTTC. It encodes CAIRLSGRADNEQFF.

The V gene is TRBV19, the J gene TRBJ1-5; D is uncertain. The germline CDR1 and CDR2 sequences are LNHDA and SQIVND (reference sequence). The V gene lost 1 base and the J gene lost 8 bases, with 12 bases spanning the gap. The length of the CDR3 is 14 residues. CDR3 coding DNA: TGTGCCAGTAGTATAGCCCCGGGATCGAAGCCCCAGCATTTT. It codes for CASSIAPGSKPQHF.

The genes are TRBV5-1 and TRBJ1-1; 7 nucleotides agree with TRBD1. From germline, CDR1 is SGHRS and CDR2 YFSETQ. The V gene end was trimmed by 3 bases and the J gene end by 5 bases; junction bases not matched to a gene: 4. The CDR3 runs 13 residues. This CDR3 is CASSSQGSTEAFF. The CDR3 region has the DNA TGCGCCAGCAGCTCACAGGGGAGTACTGAAGCTTTCTTT.

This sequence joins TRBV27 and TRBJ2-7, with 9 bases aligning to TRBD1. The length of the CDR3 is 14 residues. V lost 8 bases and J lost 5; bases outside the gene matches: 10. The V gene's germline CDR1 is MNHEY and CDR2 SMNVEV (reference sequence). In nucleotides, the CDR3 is TGTGCCAGCTGCCCGGGACAGGGTGTCCACGAGCAGTACTTC. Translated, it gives CASCPGQGVHEQYF.

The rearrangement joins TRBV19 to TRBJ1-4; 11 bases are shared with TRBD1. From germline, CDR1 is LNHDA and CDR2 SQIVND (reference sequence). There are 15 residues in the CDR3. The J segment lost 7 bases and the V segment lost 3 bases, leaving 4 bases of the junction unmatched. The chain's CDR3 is CASSIGTGGPEKLFF. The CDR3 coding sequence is TGTGCCAGTAGTATTGGGACAGGGGGTCCTGAAAAACTGTTTTTT.